This T cell receptor (beta chain) emerged from a study of blood T cell repertoires in COVID-19. The study drew participants aged about 18 to 89 years from approximately 25 US areas. The V end lost 7 bases, the J end lost 3 bases, and 12 bases lay between the germline ends. This CDR3 has 14 residues. Germline CDR1 SEHNR, CDR2 FQNEAQ (reference sequence). The table lists this clone with a count of one. Clones were read by immunoSEQ multiplex PCR, and TCRdb kept only the in-frame ones, dropping some. Of a few hundred thousand clones listed, about nine tenths were seen once; the top ten hold more than 8.5%.

The chain links TRBV7-9 to TRBJ2-2; D ambiguous. Sequencing input: PBMCs or T cells enriched from blood (not recorded which). The sequence was collected from a woman aged 18-29 years who had recovered from COVID-19. The CDR3 DNA reads as TGTGCCAGCACCACCCCCCTCTACACCGGGGAGCTGTTTTTT. Translated: CASTTPLYTGELFF.